One and the same sample provided the 8 T cell receptor beta chains below, sequenced in a study of glioma-infiltrating T cells. The iRepertoire nested amplicon-rescue multiplex PCR amplified TCR alpha and beta CDR3s from RNA. TCRdb independently ran MiXCR on the multiplex PCR reads; one entry per CDR3 protein. This sample has approximately 130,000 distinct CDR3 sequences; 20% to 25% occur once, and the top ten carry roughly a quarter. Input material: glioma tissue, nonneoplastic brain tissue, or PBMCs (not recorded which). The receptors come from a human donor with low-grade glioma or glioblastoma, undergoing nonglioma brain surgery, or in good health (not recorded which).

The gene calls are TRBV6-1 and TRBJ1-5; maybe TRBD1 (5 bases). The CDR3 is 15 amino acids. V was cut by 8 bases and J by 3 bases, with 17 bases left in between. The germline V gene has CDR1 MNHNS and CDR2 SASEGT. The CDR3 reads CASRGGYFVNQPQHF. The CDR3 DNA sequence: TGTGCCAGCCGTGGGGGATACTTCGTCAATCAGCCCCAGCATTTT.

This clonotype has a handful of counts. J is TRBJ1-1 and V is TRBV19; D ambiguous. Trimming removed 3 bases at V and 10 bases at J, with 9 bases between. Germline V gene lookup returns CDR1 LNHDA and CDR2 SQIVND (reference sequence). The CDR3 runs to 11 residues. The CDR3 DNA follows: TGTGCCAGTAGTATGGTAGAGACAGCTTTCTTT. Amino acid sequence: CASSMVETAFF.

This clonotype was observed at least ten times. The rearrangement joins TRBV20-1 to TRBJ2-1; possible D gene TRBD2, 6 bases. The CDR3 length is 17 residues. Looked up from germline, CDR1 is DFQATT and CDR2 is SNEGSKA (reference sequence). The V end was cut by 6 bases, the J end by 4 bases, with 25 bases between. The CDR3 spells CSADASRDSRFYNEQFF. The CDR3 bases are TGCAGTGCAGATGCATCCCGGGACTCTCGATTTTACAATGAGCAGTTCTTC.

Note on this clonotype: A much larger clone is a single base away; this may be a read error. The rearrangement links TRBV7-2 to TRBJ2-1; D is ambiguous. The CDR3 contains 13 residues. Germline V gene data show CDR1 as SGHTA and CDR2 as FQGNSA. The CDR3 here is CASSLWGYNDQFF. DNA of the CDR3: TGTGCCAGCAGCTTATGGGGTTACAATGATCAGTTCTTC.

This clonotype has just a few counts. The rearrangement joins TRBV2 to TRBJ2-3; a weak D match, TRBD1 (5 bases). Germline values: CDR1 SNHLY, CDR2 FYNNEI. V gave up 9 bases and J gave up 6 bases, with 10 bases separating them. The CDR3 extends over 11 amino acids. The CDR3 DNA is TGTGCCAGGGGGCTAGGGGATACGCAGTATTTT. Translated, it gives CARGLGDTQYF.

This chain connects TRBV7-3 to TRBJ1-1; the match to TRBD1 covers 7 bases. V shed 5 bases, J shed 3 bases, and the junction held 6 bases outside the gene matches. Looked up from germline, CDR1 is SGHTA and CDR2 is FQGTGA. This CDR3 spans 14 amino acids. This CDR3 is CASSRDREDTEAFF. DNA of the CDR3: TGTGCCAGCAGCCGAGACAGGGAGGACACTGAAGCTTTCTTT.

This clonotype has a count of ten or more. This chain joins TRBV14 and TRBJ2-3; D is ambiguous. Deletions cut 4 bases from V and 11 bases from J, with 13 bases between. The germline CDR1 and CDR2 sequences are SGHDN and FVKESK. The CDR3 is made up of 12 amino acids. This CDR3 is CASSPSLELQYF. The DNA of the CDR3 is TGTGCCAGCAGCCCATCGCTAGAATTGCAGTATTTT.

Concerning this clonotype itself: This clone may be a read error of a much larger clone one base away. V and J are TRBV20-1 and TRBJ2-1, with 14 bases lining up with TRBD2. This CDR3 has 17 residues. The germline V gene has CDR1 DFQATT and CDR2 SNEGSKA (reference sequence). The CDR3 bases are TGCAGTGCTCCCGGACTAGCGGGGGGTCTTCAATACAATAAGCAGTTCTTC. Translation: CSAPGLAGGLQYNKQFF.